Following are 26 T cell receptor beta chains from one sample sequenced in a study of CD8 T cells in Susac syndrome. Reverse transcription of about 0.5 to 1 ug RNA was carried out with random hexamers. Each CDR3 protein gets one entry after TCRdb re-called the immunoSEQ multiplex PCR reads with MiXCR. The profile shows hundreds of thousands of distinct CDR3 sequences, 92% of them singletons. The sample comprised CD8+ T cells from PBMCs. The receptor set was obtained from a human donor with multiple sclerosis.

The chain recombines TRBV14 with TRBJ2-3, with D perhaps given as TRBD1 or TRBD2 (5 bases each). The CDR3 consists of 15 residues. CDR1 and CDR2 (germline): SGHDN, FVKESK. Trimming took 1 base from V and 8 from J, leaving 16 bases between them. The CDR3 DNA follows: TGTGCCAGCAGCCAAGCCGGGACGAATGTAGGTACGCAGTATTTT. This gives the protein CASSQAGTNVGTQYF.

This chain connects TRBV2 to TRBJ2-7; 12 nucleotides align to TRBD2. Germline V gives CDR1 SNHLY, CDR2 FYNNEI. The trim removed 6 bases at V and 4 bases at J, leaving 4 bases unmatched. The CDR3 has 14 residues. DNA for the CDR3: TGTGCCAGCAGGACTAGCGGGGGACTTTACGAGCAGTACTTC. Protein: CASRTSGGLYEQYF.

The chain employs TRBV7-9 and TRBJ2-1; no firm D call. Per germline, CDR1 SEHNR and CDR2 FQNEAQ (reference sequence). There are 14 residues in the CDR3. With 3 bases removed from V and 2 bases from J, the gap between germline ends came to 8 bases. DNA for the CDR3: TGTGCCAGCAGCTTTACTGCTGCCTACAATGAGCAGTTCTTC. Its translation: CASSFTAAYNEQFF. Full variable domain (missing parts from reference TRBV7-9 and TRBJ2-1): DTGVSQNPRHKITKRGQNVTFRCDPISEHNRLYWYRQTLGQGPEFLTYFQNEAQLEKSRLLSDRFSAERPKGSFSTLEIQRTEQGDSAMYLCASSFTAAYNEQFFGPGTRLTVL.

The CDR3 DNA reads as TGTGCCAGCAGCTCTGATACAGATACGCAGTATTTT. Its protein product is CASSSDTDTQYF. The J gene is TRBJ2-3, the V gene TRBV12-3 or TRBV12-4; D is undetermined. The CDR3 spans 12 residues. V lost 6 bases and J lost 3, with 7 bases in between.

The V gene is TRBV12-3 or TRBV12-4, the J gene TRBJ2-3; a possible D gene is TRBD1 (6 bases). V was pared by 2 bases and J by 4 bases, with 10 bases between. The CDR3 is 14 amino acids. The CDR3 DNA sequence: TGTGCCAGCAGTTTACAGGGGCGGGCAGATACGCAGTATTTT. Translated, it gives CASSLQGRADTQYF.

The V call is TRBV3-1, the J call TRBJ1-1, with a weak D call TRBD1 (6 bases). Germline-derived CDR1 and CDR2 are LGHDT and YNNKEL (reference sequence). The CDR3 has 17 amino acids. V lost 1 base and J lost 5, with 20 bases in between. CDR3 region: CASSQVGGSSKRTEAFF. The CDR3 DNA follows: TGTGCCAGCAGCCAAGTGGGGGGCTCTTCGAAGCGAACTGAAGCTTTCTTT.

The chain employs TRBV10-3 and TRBJ2-7, with 8 bases matching TRBD2. V was pared by 2 bases and J by 3 bases, with 3 bases of the junction left unmatched. CDR3 length equals 14 residues. The germline gives CDR1 ENHRY, CDR2 SYGVKD. CDR3 DNA sequence: TGTGCCATCAGTGAGCCGGGACTAGACTACGAGCAGTACTTC. Translated: CAISEPGLDYEQYF.

The chain employs TRBV20-1 and TRBJ1-1; a weak D match, TRBD1 (5 bases). The germline CDR1 and CDR2 sequences are DFQATT and SNEGSKA (reference sequence). V lost 3 bases and J lost 3, with 14 bases in between. This CDR3 region has 14 residues. The CDR3 is CSASRVRGDTEAFF. CDR3 coding DNA: TGCAGTGCTAGCAGGGTACGAGGGGACACTGAAGCTTTCTTT.

The V call is TRBV10-3, the J call TRBJ1-5; D uncertain. Germline V gene data show CDR1 as ENHRY and CDR2 as SYGVKD. The CDR3 has 13 residues. With 3 bases removed from V and 1 base from J, the gap between germline ends came to 4 bases. In DNA form, the CDR3 reads TGTGCCATCAGTGACGGCAGCAATCAGCCCCAGCATTTT. Protein product: CAISDGSNQPQHF.

The CDR3 nucleotides read TGTGCCAGCAGCTTAACGGGTAGGGACCACGAGCAGTACTTC. It translates to CASSLTGRDHEQYF. The chain has TRBV7-3 and TRBJ2-7; D tentatively reads TRBD1 or TRBD2 (5 bases each). CDR3 length: 14 amino acids. Germline loops: CDR1 SGHTA, CDR2 FQGTGA. Trimming took off 0 bases at V and 5 bases at J, with 11 bases between the two ends.

V is TRBV29-1 and J is TRBJ2-7; D perhaps matches TRBD1 (6 bases). V gave up 7 bases and J gave up 2 bases, with 15 bases separating them. The germline gives CDR1 SQVTM, CDR2 ANQGSEA. The CDR3 is made up of 13 amino acids. The CDR3 protein is CSASGTNPYEQYF. CDR3 nucleotides: TGCAGCGCTTCCGGGACAAATCCCTACGAGCAGTACTTC.

This chain links TRBV18 with TRBJ2-3, with D unclear. This CDR3 has 17 residues. With 3 bases removed from V and 1 base from J, the gap between germline ends came to 17 bases. The germline CDR1 and CDR2 sequences are KGHSH and LQKENI. CDR3 loop: CASSPGPGNRGTDTQYF. Here the CDR3 DNA reads TGTGCCAGCTCACCGGGTCCTGGTAACCGAGGCACAGATACGCAGTATTTT.

J is TRBJ1-1 and V is TRBV10-2, with 7 nucleotides matching TRBD1. There are 13 residues in the CDR3. The trim removed 7 bases at V and 0 bases at J, leaving 2 bases unmatched. Germline CDR1 and CDR2: WSHSY and SAAADI. This chain's CDR3 is CASTDRVNTEAFF. The CDR3 DNA sequence: TGCGCCAGCACCGACAGGGTGAACACTGAAGCTTTCTTT.

The chain combines TRBV4-2 with TRBJ1-1; no clear D. Germline CDR1 and CDR2: LGHNA and YNFKEQ. V lost 0 bases and J 0 bases, leaving 5 bases between the germline ends. The CDR3 consists of 14 residues. CDR3 residues: CASSQDFLNTEAFF. CDR3 in DNA: TGTGCCAGCAGCCAAGATTTCTTGAACACTGAAGCTTTCTTT.

The V and J genes are TRBV14 and TRBJ1-2; no clear D. CDR1 and CDR2 (germline): SGHDN, FVKESK. This CDR3 is 18 amino acids long. V gave up 2 bases and J gave up 4 bases, with 23 bases separating them. CDR3 nucleotides: TGTGCCAGCAGCCAATCACCATATGTTGCTCAGGAGGGCTATGGCTACACCTTC. Translated, it gives CASSQSPYVAQEGYGYTF.

V and J are TRBV27 and TRBJ2-2; a possible D gene is TRBD1 (5 bases). The CDR3 has 17 amino acids. V was shortened by 6 bases and J by 4 bases, with 21 bases between the two germline ends. CDR1 is MNHEY, CDR2 SMNVEV, per germline (reference sequence). The CDR3 region is CASRPPGPYQGTGELFF. CDR3 bases: TGTGCCAGCAGACCTCCCGGGCCCTATCAGGGCACCGGGGAGCTGTTTTTT.

The chain links TRBV5-4 to TRBJ2-6; TRBD1 is a possible D gene (6 bases). With 3 bases removed from V and 1 base from J, the gap between germline ends came to 8 bases. CDR1 and CDR2 (germline): SGHNT, YYREEE (reference sequence). The CDR3 runs 15 residues. Here the CDR3 DNA reads TGTGCCAGCAGCTGGACAGCTTCTGGGGCCAACGTCCTGACTTTC. Protein product: CASSWTASGANVLTF.

The rearrangement joins TRBV7-8 to TRBJ2-1; D not certain. Germline CDR1 SGHVS, CDR2 FQNEAQ. The CDR3 covers 14 residues. Trimming took 6 bases from V and 5 from J, leaving 14 bases between them. The CDR3 sequence is CASRAITYHNEQFF. DNA for the CDR3: TGTGCCAGCAGAGCCATAACCTACCACAATGAGCAGTTCTTC. The full variable domain, rest sourced from reference TRBV7-8 and TRBJ2-1, is GAGVSQSPRYKVAKRGQDVALRCDPISGHVSLFWYQQALGQGPEFLTYFQNEAQLDKSGLPSDRFFAERPEGSVSTLKIQRTQQEDSAVYLCASRAITYHNEQFFGPGTRLTVL.

The chain couples TRBV30 to TRBJ2-1; 8 bases are shared with TRBD2. Germline trimming cut 1 base from V and 7 bases from J; bases unmatched to any gene: 6. The CDR3 is 14 amino acids. The germline gives CDR1 GTSNPN, CDR2 SVGIG (reference sequence). The CDR3 spells CAWSAGLGRNEQFF. The CDR3 bases are TGTGCCTGGAGTGCGGGACTAGGAAGGAATGAGCAGTTCTTC.

The V gene is TRBV4-1, the J gene TRBJ1-1; no firm D call. Trimming took 0 bases from V and 0 from J, leaving 8 bases between them. The CDR3 is 15 residues long. CDR1 and CDR2 (germline): MGHRA, YSYEKL. In DNA form, the CDR3 reads TGCGCCAGCAGCCAAGATCCCGAAGTGAACACTGAAGCTTTCTTT. Amino acids: CASSQDPEVNTEAFF.

The V gene is TRBV27, the J gene TRBJ1-1; D unclear. Trimming took 8 bases from V and 0 from J, leaving 13 bases between them. This CDR3 is built from 14 residues. Germline CDR1 MNHEY, CDR2 SMNVEV (reference sequence). CDR3 coding DNA: TGTGCCAGCGGCCCGCGGGCGCTGAACACTGAAGCTTTCTTT. Protein sequence: CASGPRALNTEAFF.

In this sample, this clonotype turned up once. The chain links TRBV7-9 to TRBJ2-5, with 7 bases that match TRBD1. Losses at the gene ends were 4 bases for V and 3 bases for J; bases not matched to a gene: 2. The germline V gene has CDR1 SEHNR and CDR2 FQNEAQ (reference sequence). CDR3 length equals 13 residues. CDR3 region: CASSSDREETQYF. The CDR3, as DNA: TGTGCCAGCAGCTCAGACAGGGAAGAGACCCAGTACTTC. Filled out from reference TRBV7-9 and TRBJ2-5, the complete variable domain reads DTGVSQNPRHKITKRGQNVTFRCDPISEHNRLYWYRQTLGQGPEFLTYFQNEAQLEKSRLLSDRFSAERPKGSFSTLEIQRTEQGDSAMYLCASSSDREETQYFGPGTRLLVL.

V is TRBV9 and J is TRBJ1-1; D unclear. Trimming cost V 0 bases and J 1 base, with 7 bases left between them. Germline lookup yields CDR1 SGDLS and CDR2 YYNGEE. The CDR3 extends over 14 amino acids. The CDR3 DNA sequence: TGTGCCAGCAGCGTAGACGGAAGGAACACTGAAGCTTTCTTT. It encodes CASSVDGRNTEAFF.

This chain links TRBV5-6 with TRBJ2-1; weak D call: TRBD2 (5 bases). Trimming took 2 bases from V and 1 from J, leaving 19 bases between them. The CDR3 runs to 18 residues. Germline values: CDR1 SGHDT, CDR2 YYEEEE. CDR3 sequence reads: CASSFGLAASGSYNEQFF. In DNA, the CDR3 is TGTGCCAGCAGCTTTGGGCTCGCGGCCTCGGGGTCCTACAATGAGCAGTTCTTC.

J is TRBJ1-2 and V is TRBV6-6; 7 bases map to TRBD1. After removal of 2 bases from V and 5 bases from J, the junction contained 8 bases not matched to a gene. Germline V lookup: CDR1 MNHNY, CDR2 SVGAGI (reference sequence). The CDR3 consists of 15 residues. In DNA form, the CDR3 reads TGTGCCAGCAGTTACGGGCCCGGGACAGTTTATGGCTACACCTTC. As protein: CASSYGPGTVYGYTF.

The CDR3 here is CASSHDVAGETQYF. The CDR3 DNA reads TGCGCCAGCAGCCATGATGTAGCGGGAGAGACCCAGTACTTC. The chain joins TRBV4-1 to TRBJ2-5, with 7 bases fitting TRBD2. Trimming took 3 bases from V and 4 from J; bases not matched to a gene: 5. This CDR3 has 14 amino acids. CDR1 is MGHRA and CDR2 is YSYEKL in the germline V gene.